This is a list of T cell receptor beta chains from one sample in a study of early T cells in non-severe SARS-CoV-2 infection. MiXCR was run by TCRdb on the 5' RACE reads, yielding one entry per CDR3 protein. Of over 85,000 distinct CDR3 sequences in the sample, less than 15% were seen once. The source material was whole blood. The source is an adult who was a healthcare worker with PCR-confirmed SARS-CoV-2 infection or an uninfected control (not recorded which). Each CDR3 is given with its conserved first and last residue. Fields, in order: CDR3 length, clone size, V gene, J gene, D gene, CDR3 protein, CDR3 DNA. A D gene is named only where the DNA matches it firmly. A clone size is listed for some rows: how often the clone was seen (once, few, many), or a class if it is expanded.

16	NA	TRBV6-2/TRBV6-3	TRBJ2-1	NA	CASRNSPDTLVDEQFF	TGTGCCAGCAGGAACTCCCCAGACACCCTGGTCGATGAGCAGTTCTTC
13	many	TRBV15	TRBJ1-3	NA	CATSSESGNTIYF	TGTGCCACCAGTTCGGAGTCTGGAAACACCATATATTTT
14	many	TRBV11-2	TRBJ1-6	NA	CASSYRERNSPLHF	TGTGCCAGCAGCTACAGGGAGAGAAATTCACCCCTCCACTTT
16	many	TRBV15	TRBJ1-2	TRBD1	CATSTRNRGSDYGYTF	TGTGCCACCAGCACACGAAACAGGGGATCCGACTATGGCTACACCTTC
15	few	TRBV20-1	TRBJ2-5	NA	CSARAPAGHQETQYF	TGCAGTGCTAGAGCTCCGGCGGGACACCAAGAGACCCAGTACTTC
14	few	TRBV30	TRBJ2-7	TRBD1	CAWSKGTGDGPRYF	TGTGCCTGGAGTAAAGGGACAGGGGACGGCCCGCGGTACTTC
13	NA	TRBV11-2	TRBJ2-5	NA	CASSLARGETQYF	TGTGCCAGCAGCTTAGCACGGGGGGAGACCCAGTACTTC
11	few	TRBV29-1	TRBJ1-1	NA	CSVGRGTEAFF	TGCAGCGTGGGGCGGGGAACTGAAGCTTTCTTT
13	NA	TRBV20-1	TRBJ2-7	TRBD2	CSASGRALYEQYF	TGCAGTGCTAGCGGGAGGGCCCTCTACGAGCAGTACTTC
14	NA	TRBV21-1	TRBJ2-3	NA	CASSKAAATDTQYF	TGTGCCAGCAGCAAAGCAGCGGCCACAGATACGCAGTATTTT
17	many	TRBV11-2	TRBJ2-3	NA	CASSSRDPRWGTDTQYF	TGTGCCAGCAGCTCGCGTGATCCCCGGTGGGGCACAGATACGCAGTATTTT
15	NA	TRBV20-1	TRBJ2-3	NA	CSARERTLPLDTQYF	TGCAGTGCTAGAGAGCGGACCCTTCCTCTCGATACGCAGTATTTT
14	NA	TRBV28	TRBJ2-7	NA	CASQVPGSLYEQYF	TGTGCCAGCCAAGTTCCTGGGTCGCTCTACGAGCAGTACTTC
12	NA	TRBV6-2/TRBV6-3	TRBJ2-2	NA	CASSQDPGELFF	TGTGCCAGCAGTCAAGACCCCGGGGAGCTGTTTTTT
14	once	TRBV7-6	TRBJ1-1	NA	CASSFAGEPPEAFF	TGTGCCAGCAGCTTCGCGGGGGAGCCCCCTGAAGCTTTCTTT
15	many	TRBV4-3	TRBJ1-4	TRBD1	CASSHIGTGDEKLFF	TGCGCCAGCAGCCACATCGGGACAGGGGATGAAAAACTGTTTTTT
13	NA	TRBV7-2	TRBJ2-1	NA	CASSFGPSSEQFF	TGTGCCAGCAGCTTTGGCCCCAGTTCTGAGCAGTTCTTC
12	many	TRBV3-1	TRBJ1-1	NA	CASRLGNTEAFF	TGTGCCAGCAGACTTGGTAACACTGAAGCTTTCTTT
16	NA	TRBV4-1	TRBJ2-1	NA	CASSHRTPDLNNEQFF	TGCGCCAGCAGCCACCGTACGCCGGACTTAAACAATGAGCAGTTCTTC
14	NA	TRBV6-1	TRBJ2-3	NA	CASSVGWRTDTQYF	TGTGCCAGCAGTGTAGGTTGGAGGACAGATACGCAGTATTTT
17	NA	TRBV24-1	TRBJ2-1	TRBD2	CATSGSLLAGGPHEQFF	TGTGCCACCAGTGGTTCTTTACTAGCGGGAGGGCCGCATGAGCAGTTCTTC
13	NA	TRBV28	TRBJ1-1	NA	CASQTDQNTEAFF	TGTGCCTCCCAGACAGACCAGAACACTGAAGCTTTCTTT
13	NA	TRBV12-5	TRBJ2-1	TRBD1	CASGLGTGTGKFF	TGTGCTAGTGGTTTGGGGACCGGGACAGGGAAGTTCTTC
15	many	TRBV18	TRBJ2-3	NA	CASSPLAGATDTQYF	TGTGCCAGCTCACCCCTTGCGGGGGCCACAGATACGCAGTATTTT
16	few	TRBV6-5	TRBJ2-7	TRBD2	CASSYSLLSGGYEQYF	TGTGCCAGCAGTTACTCTCTCTTGTCGGGGGGGTACGAGCAGTACTTC
15	NA	TRBV12-3/TRBV12-4	TRBJ2-1	TRBD2	CASSELAGVYNEQFF	TGTGCCAGCAGCGAGCTCGCGGGGGTCTACAATGAGCAGTTCTTC
18	many	TRBV12-3/TRBV12-4	TRBJ1-5	TRBD1	CASSSLHRGIAGNQPQHF	TGTGCCAGCAGTTCACTCCACAGGGGTATTGCCGGCAATCAGCCCCAGCATTTT
13	NA	TRBV10-3	TRBJ2-3	NA	CAISGGRADTQYF	TGTGCCATCAGTGGGGGTCGGGCAGATACGCAGTATTTT
16	NA	TRBV27	TRBJ2-2	NA	CASSSLGRMNTGELFF	TGTGCCAGCAGCTCTCTCGGCAGGATGAACACCGGGGAGCTGTTTTTT
16	NA	TRBV7-9	TRBJ2-3	TRBD2	CASSFLKGLGNHTQYF	TGTGCCAGCAGCTTTCTCAAGGGACTAGGGAACCATACGCAGTATTTT
13	NA	TRBV3-1	TRBJ2-3	NA	CASSQSSTDTQYF	TGTGCCAGCAGCCAGTCTTCCACAGATACGCAGTATTTT
16	NA	TRBV7-9	TRBJ2-3	TRBD2	CASSPGLAGPTDTQYF	TGTGCCAGCAGCCCGGGACTAGCGGGACCCACAGATACGCAGTATTTT
16	NA	TRBV19	TRBJ2-1	TRBD2	CASTQSTAGGYNEQFF	TGTGCCAGTACCCAAAGCACGGCGGGGGGCTACAATGAGCAGTTCTTC
14	few	TRBV6-5	TRBJ2-5	NA	CASSQTSWEETQYF	TGTGCCAGCAGCCAGACTAGTTGGGAAGAGACCCAGTACTTC
11	few	TRBV12-3/TRBV12-4	TRBJ1-3	NA	CAGRSGNTIYF	TGTGCCGGACGGTCTGGAAACACCATATATTTT
11	NA	TRBV11-2	TRBJ1-1	NA	CASSLETGAFF	TGTGCCAGCAGCTTAGAGACTGGTGCTTTCTTT
13	NA	TRBV12-3/TRBV12-4	TRBJ1-6	TRBD1	CASTSTGNSPLHF	TGTGCCAGCACCTCGACAGGGAATTCACCCCTCCACTTT
11	many	TRBV19	TRBJ2-1	NA	CASSRGDEQFF	TGTGCCAGTAGCCGGGGTGATGAGCAGTTCTTC
16	NA	TRBV7-8	TRBJ2-1	TRBD2	CASSKGLAGGYNEQFF	TGTGCCAGCAGCAAGGGACTAGCGGGAGGTTACAATGAGCAGTTCTTC
15	NA	TRBV18	TRBJ2-1	TRBD2	CASSAGVGSYNEQFF	TGTGCCAGCTCAGCGGGAGTCGGCTCCTACAATGAGCAGTTCTTC
13	NA	TRBV27	TRBJ2-7	NA	CASRASGEYEQYF	TGTGCCAGCCGTGCCTCTGGCGAGTACGAGCAGTACTTC
13	many	TRBV4-1	TRBJ2-1	NA	CASSHADGGEQFF	TGCGCCAGCAGCCATGCTGACGGGGGTGAGCAGTTCTTC
17	NA	TRBV18	TRBJ2-1	NA	CASSPVSWSNSYNEKFF	TGTGCCAGCTCACCAGTTTCGTGGAGCAACTCCTACAATGAGAAGTTCTTC
18	many	TRBV15	TRBJ2-3	NA	CATSRAGMGMGGPGTQYF	TGTGCCACCAGCAGAGCCGGAATGGGCATGGGGGGACCCGGCACGCAGTATTTT
16	NA	TRBV11-2	TRBJ1-5	TRBD1	CASSSGGQGWNQPQHF	TGTGCCAGCAGCTCAGGGGGCCAAGGGTGGAATCAGCCCCAGCATTTT